This T cell receptor beta chain was obtained from a study of shared clonotypes between healthy human individuals. The study's findings and limits: A limitation of the genetic and exposure-history diversity represented arose from few donors.

A remark on this clone: The antigen remains unidentified. Other DNA sequences within the sample encode an identical CDR3.

Assay used: immunoSEQ multiplex PCR; TCRdb lists only in-frame clones, some missing. The profile shows about 1.5 million clones, under 99% of them singletons. The germline V gene encodes CDR1 LNHDA and CDR2 SQIVND (reference sequence). The CDR3 length is 14 residues. Between the trimmed V and J ends, which lost 1 base and 0 bases, there was a span of 6 bases. This TCR was recovered from a man in his thirties or forties in good health. The rearrangement links TRBV19 to TRBJ1-1; no definite D call. Sample: naive CD4+ T cells sorted from blood. Subset indicated: CD45RA+ positively selected. The CDR3 coding sequence is TGTGCCAGTAGTATAGGTGGGATGAACACTGAAGCTTTCTTT. Translation gives CASSIGGMNTEAFF.